A single sample is the source of the 16 T cell receptor beta chains below, sequenced in a study of blood T cell repertoires in COVID-19. The protocol was immunoSEQ multiplex PCR, while the TCRdb copy is restricted to in-frame clones and leaves out a portion. The table shows 65,000 to 90,000 clones, with roughly nine tenths occurring only once. The material sequenced was peripheral blood. These receptors all stem from a woman between 50 and 59 years old with active or convalescent COVID-19.

The chain links TRBV11-1 to TRBJ2-5, with 7 bases lining up with TRBD2. The CDR3 sequence is 13 residues long. Trimming at V came to 5 bases and at J to 5 bases, leaving 5 bases not matched to a gene. Germline values: CDR1 SGHAT, CDR2 FQDESV (reference sequence). The CDR3 DNA reads as TGTGCCAGCAGCCTCTGGGGGGGGGAGACCCAGTACTTC. Residues: CASSLWGGETQYF. Together with reference TRBV11-1 and TRBJ2-5, the CDR3 gives the full variable domain: EAEVAQSPRYKITEKSQAVAFWCDPISGHATLYWYRQILGQGPELLVQFQDESVVDDSQLPKDRFSAERLKGVDSTLKIQPAELGDSAMYLCASSLWGGETQYFGPGTRLLVL.

CDR3 in amino acids: CASSIRSGVQYSNQPQHF. In nucleotides, the CDR3 is TGTGCCAGTAGTATAAGATCCGGGGTTCAATATAGCAATCAGCCCCAGCATTTT. The chain employs TRBV19 and TRBJ1-5; D is ambiguous. The CDR3 length is 18 residues. V gave up 2 bases and J gave up 0 bases, with 17 bases separating them. Germline V gene sequence: CDR1 LNHDA, CDR2 SQIVND (reference sequence). Full variable domain (remainder filled in from reference TRBV19 and TRBJ1-5): DGGITQSPKYLFRKEGQNVTLSCEQNLNHDAMYWYRQDPGQGLRLIYYSQIVNDFQKGDIAEGYSVSREKKESFPLTVTSAQKNPTAFYLCASSIRSGVQYSNQPQHFGDGTRLSIL.

The chain employs TRBV21-1 and TRBJ2-5; TRBD2 is the table's D call and was not checked against the DNA. TRBV21-1 is a pseudogene locus. CDR3 size: 16 residues. CDR3 DNA sequence: TGTGCCAGCAGCGAGTGCGGCGGGGGGAACCAAGAGACCCAGTACTTC. It codes for CASSECGGGNQETQYF.

The chain is built from TRBV7-2 and TRBJ1-5, with 11 bases that match TRBD1. CDR3 size: 15 residues. Germline V gene sequence: CDR1 SGHTA, CDR2 FQGNSA. V shed 5 bases, J shed 4 bases, and the junction held 4 bases outside the gene matches. The CDR3 loop is CASSPGQGVNQPQHF. The CDR3 DNA sequence: TGTGCCAGCAGCCCGGGACAGGGGGTTAATCAGCCCCAGCATTTT.

This clone has just one count. The chain carries TRBV19 and TRBJ2-1, with 8 positions matching TRBD1. The CDR3 is 13 amino acids. Looked up from germline, CDR1 is LNHDA and CDR2 is SQIVND (reference sequence). J gave up 9 bases and V 1 base, and 2 bases lay outside the gene matches. CDR3 amino acids: CASSIGTGSEQFF. As DNA, the CDR3 is TGTGCCAGTAGTATAGGGACAGGGAGTGAGCAGTTCTTC.

The V gene is TRBV3-1 (or the pseudogene TRBV3-2), the J gene TRBJ2-2; D remains ambiguous. Germline CDR1 LGHDT, CDR2 YNNKEL (reference sequence). V lost 3 bases to trimming and J lost 5 bases, with 10 bases between them. The CDR3 extends over 14 amino acids. CDR3 loop: CASSHFVLTGELFF. CDR3 DNA: TGTGCCAGCAGCCACTTCGTCCTGACCGGGGAGCTGTTTTTT.

V and J are TRBV9 and TRBJ1-2, with D perhaps TRBD1 (6 bases). CDR1 and CDR2 (germline): SGDLS, YYNGEE. V was shortened by 4 bases and J by 4 bases, with 11 bases between the two germline ends. The CDR3 loop spans 13 amino acids. The CDR3 is CASSPDSFYGYTF. The DNA for the CDR3 is TGTGCCAGCAGCCCGGACAGCTTCTATGGCTACACCTTC.

This chain uses TRBV7-9 with TRBJ2-1; D not resolved. Trimming cost V 5 bases and J 5 bases, with 13 bases left between them. CDR3 length equals 14 residues. Germline CDR1 is SEHNR and CDR2 is FQNEAQ (reference sequence). The CDR3 reads CASSRLIDNNEQFF. Written as DNA, the CDR3 is TGTGCCAGCAGCCGGTTGATAGACAACAATGAGCAGTTCTTC.

The genes are TRBV5-4 and TRBJ1-4; D ambiguous. Germline V gene lookup returns CDR1 SGHNT and CDR2 YYREEE (reference sequence). The CDR3 loop spans 14 amino acids. V was pared by 2 bases and J by 3 bases, with 8 bases between. CDR3 protein: CASSLWGANEKLFF. CDR3 bases: TGTGCCAGCAGCTTATGGGGAGCTAATGAAAAACTGTTTTTT.

J is TRBJ2-5 and V is TRBV12-5; 12 bases align to TRBD2. This CDR3 is 16 amino acids long. V lost 4 bases to trimming and J lost 1 base; unmatched junction nucleotides: 4. Germline assignment: CDR1 LGHNT and CDR2 FRNRAP. The CDR3 loop reads CASGSGLAGIQETQYF. The CDR3 region has the DNA TGTGCTAGTGGTTCCGGACTAGCGGGGATCCAAGAGACCCAGTACTTC.

This clone was picked up one time. The chain couples TRBV18 to TRBJ1-1; TRBD1 matches at 8 bases. Germline CDR1 and CDR2: KGHSH and LQKENI. Trimming at V came to 2 bases and at J to 0 bases, leaving 2 bases not matched to a gene. The CDR3 totals 15 residues. CDR3 nucleotide sequence: TGTGCCAGCTCACCAATGACAGGGGTGAACACTGAAGCTTTCTTT. It specifies CASSPMTGVNTEAFF.

This clone was detected once. The chain is built from TRBV29-1 and TRBJ2-6, with a possible D match to TRBD1 (7 bases). Germline CDR1 is SQVTM and CDR2 is ANQGSEA. V was cut by 3 bases and J by 2 bases, with 14 bases left in between. The CDR3 length is 16 residues. DNA of the CDR3: TGCAGCGTTGATACCAGGGGGACTGCTGGGGCCAACGTCCTGACTTTC. This encodes CSVDTRGTAGANVLTF.

The chain has TRBV7-2 and TRBJ1-5, with D perhaps matching TRBD1 (6 bases). Trimming removed 5 bases from V and 4 bases from J, with 15 bases in between. Germline-derived CDR1 and CDR2 are SGHTA and FQGNSA. There are 15 residues in the CDR3. The CDR3 DNA follows: TGTGCCAGCAGCATCTGGGGGGGCGGGAATCAGCCCCAGCATTTT. Its translation is CASSIWGGGNQPQHF.

The chain has TRBV7-8 and TRBJ2-3; 9 nucleotides match TRBD2. Germline V CDR1 and CDR2: SGHVS, FQNEAQ. The CDR3 runs to 15 residues. The V gene end was trimmed by 5 bases and the J gene end by 1 base; junction bases not matched to a gene: 4. CDR3 in amino acids: CASSPSGDGTDTQYF. For the CDR3, the DNA is TGTGCCAGCAGCCCTAGCGGGGACGGCACAGATACGCAGTATTTT.

The V gene is TRBV29-1, the J gene TRBJ2-7; 8 bases are shared with TRBD2. With 6 bases clipped from V and 4 bases from J, the junction kept 8 bases outside the gene matches. Germline CDR1 reads SQVTM; CDR2 reads ANQGSEA. The length of the CDR3 is 13 residues. Written as DNA, the CDR3 is TGCAGCGTGAGGCCGGGGGGGGCGTACGAGCAGTACTTC. This sequence encodes CSVRPGGAYEQYF.

The sample holds one count of this clone. The gene calls are TRBV5-6 and TRBJ2-7; D gene ambiguous. The CDR3 is 15 residues long. Germline CDR1 reads SGHDT; CDR2 reads YYEEEE. Trimming pared 4 bases from V and 4 bases from J, leaving 18 bases between. The CDR3 DNA follows: TGTGCCAGCAGCGTCAACAGAGTTGACATTTACGAGCAGTACTTC. It translates to CASSVNRVDIYEQYF. The whole variable domain, remainder taken from reference TRBV5-6 and TRBJ2-7, is DAGVTQSPTHLIKTRGQQVTLRCSPKSGHDTVSWYQQALGQGPQFIFQYYEEEERQRGNFPDRFSGHQFPNYSSELNVNALLLGDSALYLCASSVNRVDIYEQYFGPGTRLTVT.